The present T cell receptor (beta chain) was sequenced within a study of read filtering for tumor transcriptome and immune sequencing. Study-wide context: The cohort had roughly 16 men and approximately 13 women aged roughly 47 to 85, mean roughly 65 years. By R-ISS, stages I, II and III held 8, 16 and 7 patients. Findings of the study overall: Sorted CD138-negative bone marrow cells were not purified T cells.

From around 0.4 ug of RNA, a library with molecular barcoded alpha/delta and beta/gamma adaptors was made. TCRdb reanalysed the reads using MiXCR and keeps one entry per CDR3 protein. The table lists about 46,000 distinct CDR3 sequences, approximately 12% of them singletons. In germline, CDR1 is DFQATT, CDR2 SNEGSKA (reference sequence). This CDR3 has 14 residues. Between the trimmed V and J ends, which lost 3 bases and 4 bases, there was a span of 14 bases. This clonotype was seen at least ten times. Its specificity is unknown. This TCR was recovered from a donor at least 40 years old with multiple myeloma. This chain joins TRBV20-1 and TRBJ2-3; the D gene could be TRBD1 or TRBD2 (6 bases each). Input material: a population of CD138-negative cells sorted from bone marrow. The CDR3 loop is CSASGRGGPDTQYF. The CDR3 DNA reads as TGCAGTGCTAGCGGGAGAGGGGGGCCAGATACGCAGTATTTT.